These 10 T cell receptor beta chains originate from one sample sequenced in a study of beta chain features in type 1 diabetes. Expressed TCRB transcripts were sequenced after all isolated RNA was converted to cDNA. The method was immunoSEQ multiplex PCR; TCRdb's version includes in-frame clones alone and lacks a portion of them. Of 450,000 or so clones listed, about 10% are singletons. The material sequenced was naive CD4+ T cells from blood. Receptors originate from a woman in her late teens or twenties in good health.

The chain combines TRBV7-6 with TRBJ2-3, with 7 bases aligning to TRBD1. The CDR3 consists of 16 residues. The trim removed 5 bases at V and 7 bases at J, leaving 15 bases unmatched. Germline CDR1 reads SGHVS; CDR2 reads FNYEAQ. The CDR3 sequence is CASSTRQGSFSNTQYF. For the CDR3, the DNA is TGTGCCAGCAGCACGCGACAGGGAAGCTTTTCGAATACGCAGTATTTT.

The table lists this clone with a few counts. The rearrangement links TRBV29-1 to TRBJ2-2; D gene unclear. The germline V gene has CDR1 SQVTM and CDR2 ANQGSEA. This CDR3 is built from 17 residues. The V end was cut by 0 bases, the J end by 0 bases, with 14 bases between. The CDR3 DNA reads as TGCAGCGTTGAAGATTCCCAAAAAACTTCGAACACCGGGGAGCTGTTTTTT. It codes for CSVEDSQKTSNTGELFF.

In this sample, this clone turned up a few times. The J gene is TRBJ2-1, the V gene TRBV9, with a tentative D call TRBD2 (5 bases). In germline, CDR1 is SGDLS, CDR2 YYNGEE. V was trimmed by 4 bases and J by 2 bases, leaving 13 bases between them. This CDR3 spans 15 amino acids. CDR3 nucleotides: TGTGCCAGCAGCCCGGACGGGGTGCCCTACAATGAGCAGTTCTTC. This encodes CASSPDGVPYNEQFF.

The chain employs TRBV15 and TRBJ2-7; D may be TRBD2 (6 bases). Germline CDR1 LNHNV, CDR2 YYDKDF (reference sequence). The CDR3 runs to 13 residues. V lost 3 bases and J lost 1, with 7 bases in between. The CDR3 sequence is CATSSGTSYEQYF. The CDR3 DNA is TGTGCCACCAGCAGCGGGACTTCCTACGAGCAGTACTTC. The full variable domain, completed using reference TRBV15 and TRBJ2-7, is DAMVIQNPRYQVTQFGKPVTLSCSQTLNHNVMYWYQQKSSQAPKLLFHYYDKDFNNEADTPDNFQSRRPNTSFCFLDIRSPGLGDTAMYLCATSSGTSYEQYFGPGTRLTVT.

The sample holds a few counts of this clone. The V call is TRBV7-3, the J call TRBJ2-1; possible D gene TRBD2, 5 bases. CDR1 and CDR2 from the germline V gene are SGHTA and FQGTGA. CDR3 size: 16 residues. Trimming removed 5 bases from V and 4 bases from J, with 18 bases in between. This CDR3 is CASSLNLLAPYNEQFF. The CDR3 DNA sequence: TGTGCCAGCAGCCTTAATCTCCTAGCCCCTTACAATGAGCAGTTCTTC.

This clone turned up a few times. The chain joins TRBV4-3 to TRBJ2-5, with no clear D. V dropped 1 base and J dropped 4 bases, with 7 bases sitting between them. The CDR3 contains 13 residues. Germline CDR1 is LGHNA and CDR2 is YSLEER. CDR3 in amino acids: CASSQVLRETQYF. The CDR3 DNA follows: TGCGCCAGCAGCCAAGTGTTGCGAGAGACCCAGTACTTC.

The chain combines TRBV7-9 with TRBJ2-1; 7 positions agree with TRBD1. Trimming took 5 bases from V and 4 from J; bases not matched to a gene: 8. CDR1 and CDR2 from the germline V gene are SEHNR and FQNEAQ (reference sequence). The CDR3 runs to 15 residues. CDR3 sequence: CASSPEGASYNEQFF. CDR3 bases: TGTGCCAGCAGCCCCGAGGGGGCTTCATACAATGAGCAGTTCTTC.

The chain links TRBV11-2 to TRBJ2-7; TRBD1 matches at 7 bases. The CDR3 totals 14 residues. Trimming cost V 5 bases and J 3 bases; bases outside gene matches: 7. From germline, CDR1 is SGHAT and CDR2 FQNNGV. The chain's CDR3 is CASSPPGQHYEQYF. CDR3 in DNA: TGTGCCAGCAGCCCCCCGGGACAGCACTACGAGCAGTACTTC.

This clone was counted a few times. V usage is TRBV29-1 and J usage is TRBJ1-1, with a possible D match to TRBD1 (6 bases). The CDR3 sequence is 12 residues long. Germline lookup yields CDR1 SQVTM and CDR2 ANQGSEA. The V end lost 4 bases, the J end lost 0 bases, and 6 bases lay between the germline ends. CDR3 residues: CSVGGLNTEAFF. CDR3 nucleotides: TGCAGCGTTGGGGGGCTGAACACTGAAGCTTTCTTT.

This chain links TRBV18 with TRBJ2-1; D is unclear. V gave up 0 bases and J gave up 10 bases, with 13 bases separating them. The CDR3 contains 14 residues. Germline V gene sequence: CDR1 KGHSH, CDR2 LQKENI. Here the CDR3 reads CASSPPSSVREQFF. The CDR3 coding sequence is TGTGCCAGCTCACCACCGAGCTCTGTAAGGGAGCAGTTCTTC.